This T cell receptor beta chain was profiled in a study of blood T cell repertoires in COVID-19. Study-wide background: COVID-19 samples collected from the United States, Italy and Spain covered acute and convalescent phases. Sources were T cells, B-cell-depleted T cells, or PBMCs; the material itself was cDNA or gDNA.

From germline, CDR1 is MNHEY and CDR2 SVGEGT. The length of the CDR3 is 15 residues. Trimming removed 2 bases from V and 4 bases from J, with 14 bases in between. In the original analysis: Scientists estimated how many nucleated cells there were by amplifying reference gene primers. Method: immunoSEQ multiplex PCR; TCRdb's copy keeps in-frame clones and lacks some. That table furnishes V, J and clone size, whereas the DNA furnished D and trimming. This sample has about 34,000 clones, with 75% to 80% found just once. Sequenced material: peripheral blood. V is TRBV6-2 or TRBV6-3 and J is TRBJ1-2, with D perhaps matching TRBD1 (5 bases). This sequence was found in a human donor in a cohort sampled during active COVID-19. CDR3 sequence reads: CASSYNRGSLYGYTF. The CDR3, as DNA: TGTGCCAGCAGTTACAACCGGGGGAGCCTCTATGGCTACACCTTC.